Below, 29 T cell receptor beta chains from the same sample are listed, as sequenced in a study of blood T cell repertoires in COVID-19. Produced via immunoSEQ multiplex PCR; TCRdb's table is partial and in-frame only. The sample contains roughly 200,000 clones, roughly 77% of which appear only once. The sequenced material came from peripheral blood. These receptors all come from a woman between 40 and 55 years old with COVID-19, enrolled during active disease.

The chain has TRBV27 and TRBJ2-5, with 12 bases aligning to TRBD2. Per the germline V gene, CDR1 is MNHEY and CDR2 is SMNVEV (reference sequence). With V trimmed by 5 bases and J by 7 bases, 8 bases remained unmatched. There are 15 residues in the CDR3. In nucleotides, the CDR3 is TGTGCCAGCAGTCCGGCTAGCGGGGGGGATGGGACCCAGTACTTC. Its translation is CASSPASGGDGTQYF.

V and J are TRBV30 and TRBJ2-7; 7 nucleotides align to TRBD2. The germline gives CDR1 GTSNPN, CDR2 SVGIG (reference sequence). With V trimmed by 4 bases and J by 4 bases, 7 bases remained unmatched. The CDR3 is 13 residues long. The CDR3 sequence is CAWNTMGGYEQYF. DNA for the CDR3: TGTGCCTGGAATACTATGGGGGGGTACGAGCAGTACTTC.

V gene TRBV18 combines with J gene TRBJ2-5; 7 bases match TRBD2. Germline CDR1 and CDR2: KGHSH and LQKENI. J lost 0 bases, V lost 5 bases, and 6 bases had no gene match. The CDR3 is made up of 15 amino acids. CDR3 nucleotide sequence: TGTGCCAGCTCAAGGTTAGCGGGTCACCAAGAGACCCAGTACTTC. As protein: CASSRLAGHQETQYF.

This chain connects TRBV19 to TRBJ1-5; D is undetermined. Trimming shortened V by 3 bases and J by 1 base, and 13 bases separated the two germline ends. The CDR3 runs to 16 residues. Germline-derived CDR1 and CDR2 are LNHDA and SQIVND (reference sequence). The CDR3 sequence is CASSIRSAGSNQPQHF. Here the CDR3 DNA reads TGTGCCAGTAGTATTCGGTCCGCGGGGAGCAATCAGCCCCAGCATTTT.

The chain joins TRBV10-3 to TRBJ1-4; 7 bases are a match to TRBD1. The CDR3 runs 14 residues. Trimming at V came to 6 bases and at J to 5 bases, leaving 6 bases not matched to a gene. Germline CDR1 reads ENHRY; CDR2 reads SYGVKD. CDR3 in DNA: TGTGCCATCAGCACAGGGGCCGAAAATGAAAAACTGTTTTTT. The encoded protein is CAISTGAENEKLFF.

This sequence joins TRBV4-2 and TRBJ1-1; 9 nucleotides line up with TRBD1. The germline V gene encodes CDR1 LGHNA and CDR2 YNFKEQ. The V and J ends lost 4 bases and 5 bases, in that order; junction bases with no gene match: 2. The CDR3 is 13 residues long. The chain's CDR3 is CASSRQGGTEAFF. Written as DNA, the CDR3 is TGTGCCAGCAGCCGACAGGGGGGAACTGAAGCTTTCTTT.

V gene TRBV27 combines with J gene TRBJ2-1; 8 nucleotides align to TRBD2. With V trimmed by 4 bases and J by 8 bases, 10 bases remained unmatched. The germline V gene has CDR1 MNHEY and CDR2 SMNVEV (reference sequence). The CDR3 loop spans 15 amino acids. DNA of the CDR3: TGTGCCAGCAGTTCCCGACTAGCGTGGGAAGATGAGCAGTTCTTC. It specifies CASSSRLAWEDEQFF.

The chain combines TRBV11-2 with TRBJ2-7; a weak D match, TRBD1 (6 bases). The CDR3 is 16 residues long. In germline, CDR1 is SGHAT, CDR2 FQNNGV. Trimming took 5 bases from V and 3 from J, leaving 20 bases between them. The CDR3 protein is CASSLNTGTIYYEQYF. CDR3 DNA sequence: TGTGCCAGCAGCCTAAATACCGGGACAATTTACTACGAGCAGTACTTC.

This rearrangement joins TRBV29-1 to TRBJ1-3, with 10 bases matching TRBD1. Per germline, CDR1 SQVTM and CDR2 ANQGSEA. This CDR3 contains 14 residues. After removal of 6 bases from V and 3 bases from J, the junction contained 5 bases not matched to a gene. The CDR3 protein is CSVQTGGNGNTIYF. In DNA, the CDR3 is TGCAGCGTACAGACAGGGGGCAATGGAAACACCATATATTTT.

J is TRBJ1-4 and V is TRBV19; no clear D. Trimming removed 8 bases from V and 0 bases from J, with 10 bases in between. The CDR3 covers 14 residues. Germline lookup yields CDR1 LNHDA and CDR2 SQIVND (reference sequence). In DNA, the CDR3 is TGTGCCAGTCGAGAGCGGTCAACTAATGAAAAACTGTTTTTT. Amino acids: CASRERSTNEKLFF.

This clone was picked up a small number of times. The chain carries TRBV7-8 and TRBJ1-5, with D perhaps matching TRBD1 (6 bases). Germline CDR1 and CDR2: SGHVS and FQNEAQ. This CDR3 contains 14 residues. V gave up 2 bases and J gave up 5 bases, with 10 bases separating them. The DNA of the CDR3 is TGTGCCAGCAGCTTAAGGTCAGGGGATCAGCCCCAGCATTTT. Residues: CASSLRSGDQPQHF.

The chain couples TRBV18 to TRBJ2-3, with 11 bases matching TRBD2. The V gene's germline CDR1 is KGHSH and CDR2 LQKENI. V shed 3 bases and J 1 base; nucleotides not matched to a gene: 3. This CDR3 spans 16 amino acids. For the CDR3, the DNA is TGTGCCAGCTCACCTGCACTAGCGGGGGGCACAGATACGCAGTATTTT. Translated: CASSPALAGGTDTQYF. Drawing the rest from reference TRBV18 and TRBJ2-3, the complete variable domain is NAGVMQNPRHLVRRRGQEARLRCSPMKGHSHVYWYRQLPEEGLKFMVYLQKENIIDESGMPKERFSAEFPKEGPSILRIQQVVRGDSAAYFCASSPALAGGTDTQYFGPGTRLTVL.

Turning to this clone: The junction departs from the called germline gene at one end, perhaps through a read error. The chain employs TRBV7-2 and TRBJ2-7, with 12 bases identical to TRBD2. The CDR3 runs to 13 residues. Germline CDR1 reads SGHTA; CDR2 reads FQGNSA. CDR3 DNA sequence: TGTGCCAGCAGCTTATTGGCTAGCGGGAGGGCCGTCTTC. This translates into CASSLLASGRAVF.

In its sample, this clone was seen a few times. The chain links TRBV5-4 to TRBJ1-1; perhaps TRBD1 as D (6 bases). Looked up from germline, CDR1 is SGHNT and CDR2 is YYREEE (reference sequence). This CDR3 has 16 residues. V dropped 4 bases and J dropped 0 bases, with 16 bases sitting between them. The CDR3 is CASSPGSGVLNTEAFF. In nucleotides, the CDR3 is TGTGCCAGCAGCCCTGGTTCAGGGGTACTGAACACTGAAGCTTTCTTT. Full variable domain (rest looked up from reference TRBV5-4 and TRBJ1-1): ETGVTQSPTHLIKTRGQQVTLRCSSQSGHNTVSWYQQALGQGPQFIFQYYREEENGRGNFPPRFSGLQFPNYSSELNVNALELDDSALYLCASSPGSGVLNTEAFFGQGTRLTVV.

This clone appeared a single time. The V and J genes are TRBV12-5 and TRBJ1-2, with 7 nucleotides matching TRBD1. CDR1 is LGHNT, CDR2 FRNRAP, per germline. The CDR3 sequence is 16 residues long. Unmatched junction bases numbered 11, after V lost 0 bases and J lost 7 bases. The CDR3 DNA reads as TGTGCTAGTGGTTTGGTCCGACAGGGTTATCAGGGTGGCTACACCTTC. Protein sequence: CASGLVRQGYQGGYTF. Variable domain in full (rest from reference TRBV12-5 and TRBJ1-2): DARVTQTPRHKVTEMGQEVTMRCQPILGHNTVFWYRQTMMQGLELLAYFRNRAPLDDSGMPKDRFSAEMPDATLATLKIQPSEPRDSAVYFCASGLVRQGYQGGYTFGSGTRLTVV.

The J gene is TRBJ2-5, the V gene TRBV6-1; D gene ambiguous. CDR1 and CDR2 from the germline V gene are MNHNS and SASEGT. CDR3 size: 14 residues. Trimming shortened V by 2 bases and J by 9 bases, and 16 bases separated the two germline ends. The CDR3 protein is CASSESPGRLAQYF. In DNA form, the CDR3 reads TGTGCCAGCAGTGAAAGTCCTGGCAGGTTGGCCCAGTACTTC.

In DNA, the CDR3 is TGTGCCAGCTCCACGCGAGCTTTTTCTAGCACAGATACGCAGTATTTT. Its translation is CASSTRAFSSTDTQYF. The chain joins TRBV7-9 to TRBJ2-3; the D is unclear. The V gene lost 8 bases and the J gene lost 0 bases, with 18 bases spanning the gap. This CDR3 region has 16 residues. The germline V gene has CDR1 SEHNR and CDR2 FQNEAQ (reference sequence).

This clone was counted a single time. The chain uses TRBV7-9 and TRBJ1-2; weak D call: TRBD1 (5 bases). Trimming cost V 3 bases and J 4 bases, with 12 bases left between them. Germline V gene data show CDR1 as SEHNR and CDR2 as FQNEAQ (reference sequence). This CDR3 is 14 amino acids long. The CDR3 protein is CASSFARDPYGYTF. CDR3 bases: TGTGCCAGCAGCTTCGCCAGGGATCCCTATGGCTACACCTTC.

This clone appeared once. The chain links TRBV5-1 to TRBJ2-3; 10 nucleotides align to TRBD1. The CDR3 runs to 15 residues. J was trimmed by 1 base and V by 2 bases; bases with no gene match: 1. Per the germline V gene, CDR1 is SGHRS and CDR2 is YFSETQ. CDR3 sequence: CASSFGTGGTDTQYF. CDR3 coding DNA: TGCGCCAGCAGCTTCGGGACAGGGGGCACAGATACGCAGTATTTT.

This clone was detected only a few times. The rearrangement joins TRBV4-3 to TRBJ2-2; no reliable D call. With 3 bases removed from V and 0 bases from J, the gap between germline ends came to 2 bases. This CDR3 is 13 amino acids long. Per germline, CDR1 LGHNA and CDR2 YSLEER. The CDR3 loop is CASSHTNTGELFF. For the CDR3, the DNA is TGCGCCAGCAGCCACACGAACACCGGGGAGCTGTTTTTT.

This chain uses TRBV7-8 with TRBJ1-2; D ambiguous. The CDR3 loop spans 17 amino acids. Germline assignment: CDR1 SGHVS and CDR2 FQNEAQ. With 1 base removed from V and 8 bases from J, the gap between germline ends came to 23 bases. The CDR3 sequence is CASSLDEEAFRRGGYTF. The CDR3 DNA follows: TGTGCCAGCAGCTTAGATGAAGAGGCTTTTCGGAGAGGAGGCTACACCTTC.

This clone has a handful of counts. The chain has TRBV9 and TRBJ2-5; 15 positions agree with TRBD2. Trimming cost V 4 bases and J 5 bases; bases outside gene matches: 6. This CDR3 contains 16 residues. The V gene's germline CDR1 is SGDLS and CDR2 YYNGEE. CDR3 protein: CASSMIGTSGGETQYF. The DNA of the CDR3 is TGTGCCAGCAGCATGATCGGGACTAGCGGGGGGGAGACCCAGTACTTC.

The chain has TRBV5-1 and TRBJ1-2, with D unresolved. The CDR3 has 13 amino acids. V gave up 1 base and J gave up 2 bases, with 6 bases separating them. Per germline, CDR1 SGHRS and CDR2 YFSETQ. The CDR3 DNA reads as TGCGCCAGCAGCTTGAGAGCCAACTATGGCTACACCTTC. Translating gives CASSLRANYGYTF.

The sample holds many counts of this clone. This chain joins TRBV9 and TRBJ1-3; 11 bases align to TRBD1. Germline assignment: CDR1 SGDLS and CDR2 YYNGEE. J was trimmed by 0 bases and V by 3 bases; bases with no gene match: 11. This CDR3 has 19 amino acids. CDR3 loop: CASSGVGQGVSSSGNTIYF. The CDR3 DNA sequence: TGTGCCAGCAGCGGAGTGGGACAGGGGGTGTCCAGCTCTGGAAACACCATATATTTT.

The chain joins TRBV24-1 to TRBJ1-1; 7 nucleotides agree with TRBD1. The J segment lost 7 bases and the V segment lost 2 bases, leaving 0 bases of the junction unmatched. The CDR3 runs 12 residues. The germline V gene has CDR1 KGHDR and CDR2 SFDVKD. The CDR3 sequence is CATSDYRGEAFF. The CDR3 DNA reads as TGTGCCACCAGTGATTACAGGGGTGAAGCTTTCTTT.

The chain joins TRBV7-2 to TRBJ2-2; D possibly corresponds to TRBD2 (6 bases). The CDR3 consists of 16 residues. Trimming shortened V by 4 bases and J by 0 bases, and 12 bases separated the two germline ends. The germline gives CDR1 SGHTA, CDR2 FQGNSA. Written as DNA, the CDR3 is TGTGCCAGCAGCTCAAGGACTACCTCGAACACCGGGGAGCTGTTTTTT. This codes for CASSSRTTSNTGELFF.

CDR3 bases: TGTGCCAGTAGACAGGGTATAGGCACAGATACGCAGTATTTT. This gives the protein CASRQGIGTDTQYF. The gene calls are TRBV19 and TRBJ2-3; TRBD1 might be the D (6 bases). CDR1 is LNHDA and CDR2 is SQIVND in the germline V gene (reference sequence). The length of the CDR3 is 14 residues. The ends were cut back, 6 bases at V and 1 base at J, with 11 bases in the middle.

The genes are TRBV5-1 and TRBJ2-7, with 9 nucleotides matching TRBD2. The CDR3 consists of 16 residues. CDR1 is SGHRS, CDR2 YFSETQ, per germline. The J segment lost 3 bases and the V segment lost 0 bases, leaving 7 bases of the junction unmatched. CDR3 loop: CASSLGSGRSVYEQYF. Written as DNA, the CDR3 is TGCGCCAGCAGCTTGGGTAGCGGGAGATCCGTCTACGAGCAGTACTTC.

The chain couples TRBV19 to TRBJ1-5, with TRBD1 as a possible D gene (6 bases). Germline loops: CDR1 LNHDA, CDR2 SQIVND (reference sequence). V was pared by 5 bases and J by 1 base, with 12 bases between. The CDR3 has 15 residues. The CDR3 loop reads CASSSTGRSNQPQHF. For the CDR3, the DNA is TGTGCCAGTAGTTCAACAGGGCGAAGCAATCAGCCCCAGCATTTT.